This TCR beta chain was recorded in a study of cytomegalovirus exposure and HLA in healthy donors. Whole-study results and caveats: Being productive about 87% or about 30% of the time was typical of most TCR beta V segments in an earlier analysis.

Both 60 Vbeta primers and 13 Jbeta primers went into the PCR. Original analysis: Tens of millions of unique TCR beta chains, 9 million to 14 million shared, were counted in a later analysis. Data came from immunoSEQ multiplex PCR; TCRdb stores just in-frame clones and leaves some out. V and J calls and clone size are as listed in that table; D and trimming were resolved from the DNA. This table has approximately 180,000 clones, approximately 85% appearing once. Per the germline V gene, CDR1 is MGHDK and CDR2 is SYGVNS. Germline trimming cut 4 bases from V and 7 bases from J; bases unmatched to any gene: 3. The CDR3 loop spans 14 amino acids. A remark on this clone: Its specificity is not known.

The origin of this receptor is a girl aged 10-17 years in good health and CMV-seropositive. V gene TRBV25-1 combines with J gene TRBJ1-4, with 10 bases matching TRBD1. The sample comprised PBMCs. CDR3 in amino acids: CASSGTGGGEKLFF. The CDR3 DNA is TGTGCCAGCAGTGGGACAGGGGGTGGTGAAAAACTGTTTTTT. The full variable domain, rest sourced from reference TRBV25-1 and TRBJ1-4, is EADIYQTPRYLVIGTGKKITLECSQTMGHDKMYWYQQDPGMELHLIHYSYGVNSTEKGDLSSESTVSRIRTEHFPLTLESARPSHTSQYLCASSGTGGGEKLFFGSGTQLSVL.